This T cell receptor beta chain came from a study of T cell repertoires in cytomegalovirus infection. Study-wide results and caveats: Clonotype analysis showed dominance of the ex vivo response by HLA-C-restricted CMV-specific TCR beta clonotypes.

Each CDR3 protein is one row after TCRdb ran MiXCR on the reads. The table lists around 230,000 distinct CDR3 sequences, about 38% of them singletons, with 59% in the top ten. This CDR3 is built from 14 residues. The V gene's germline CDR1 is MNHEY and CDR2 SVGAGI. V was trimmed by 7 bases and J by 4 bases, leaving 13 bases between them. This clonotype was observed a handful of times. Antigen specificity is unknown. The clonotype was recovered from a human donor in good health (CMV status not recorded). Some clones in this sample may be carry-over from other donors' samples. The sample consisted of CD8+ T cells from cultured PBMCs, taken from culture after CMV antigen stimulation. V gene TRBV6-5 combines with J gene TRBJ1-4, with a weak D call TRBD1 (5 bases). CDR3 coding DNA: TGTGCCAGCAAGGAGACAGCCTTTAATGAAAAACTGTTTTTT. It yields the protein CASKETAFNEKLFF.